This TCR beta chain was identified in a study of radiotherapy plus CTLA-4 blockade in lung cancer. Across the study: Of the patients, 15% to 20% showed objective responses and more than 30% attained disease control. General study results and limits: Some TCR clones had been derived from tumors. These clones expanded in peripheral blood after radiotherapy plus ipilimumab. Early clonal dynamics of blood T cells, together with interferon-beta, were reported as the best response predictor.

Chemo-refractory metastatic non-small-cell lung cancer patients were treated with focal radiation plus CTLA-4 blockade with ipilimumab. TCRdb's copy holds only in-frame clones and misses some; the assay was immunoSEQ multiplex PCR. Of tens of thousands of clones listed, 72% are singletons. This clone was picked up a small number of times. Antigen unknown. This CDR3 spans 16 amino acids. V shed 4 bases and J 3 bases; nucleotides not matched to a gene: 14. From germline, CDR1 is SQVTM and CDR2 ANQGSEA. Sequencing used peripheral blood, obtained from a patient treated with radiotherapy plus ipilimumab. The V and J genes are TRBV29-1 and TRBJ1-2; 7 bases are a match to TRBD1. The source of this sequence is a human donor with non-small cell lung cancer whose response to radiotherapy plus ipilimumab could not be evaluated. Written as DNA, the CDR3 is TGCAGCGTTGTCTTAGATCGACAGGGAGGCGACTATGGCTACACCTTC. This translates into CSVVLDRQGGDYGYTF.